This T cell receptor beta chain stems from a study of radiotherapy plus CTLA-4 blockade in lung cancer. At the level of the study: Disease control was achieved by just over 30% of patients, and objective responses by 18%. Whole-study findings and limits: Strongest reported response predictors: early blood clone changes and post-radiation interferon-beta. Following radiotherapy plus ipilimumab, tumor-derived TCR clones expanded in the blood.

CDR1 and CDR2 (germline): SNHLY, FYNNEI. V was shortened by 4 bases and J by 0 bases, with 10 bases between the two germline ends. The CDR3 contains 16 residues. The method was immunoSEQ multiplex PCR; TCRdb's version includes in-frame clones alone and lacks a portion of them. Among about 97,000 clones listed, around 74% were seen once. Details on this clone: As yet, its antigen is unknown.

Chemo-refractory metastatic non-small-cell lung cancer patients were treated with focal radiation plus CTLA-4 blockade with ipilimumab. V gene TRBV2 combines with J gene TRBJ1-6; TRBD1 is a possible D gene (5 bases). Sample: peripheral blood, taken from a patient treated with radiotherapy plus ipilimumab. This sequence was found in a human donor with non-small cell lung cancer who had a partial response to radiotherapy plus ipilimumab. Some clones in this sample may be carry-over from other donors' samples. CDR3 sequence reads: CASSGRQSSYNSPLHF. CDR3 nucleotides: TGTGCCAGCAGTGGCCGACAGAGCTCCTATAATTCACCCCTCCACTTT.